This T cell receptor (beta chain) was identified in a study of T cells after yellow fever vaccination. General study findings and limits: The study re-detected most primary-vaccination clones after the booster (about 96% CD4, roughly 91% CD8). A small proportion of clonotypes was detected in both the CD4 and CD8 compartments. Abundant clonotypes (contaminants from the bulk population) could be present in FACS-sorted repertoires.

The CDR3 sequence is 15 residues long. The germline V gene has CDR1 LGHNA and CDR2 YSLEER. Trimming pared 3 bases from V and 7 bases from J, leaving 15 bases between. A process of 5'RACE template switching, which added a universal primer site and UMIs, was used to make TCR cDNA. TCRdb used MiXCR to reprocess the 5' RACE reads, holding one entry per CDR3 protein. Of 200,000 to 300,000 distinct CDR3 sequences in the sample, roughly 13% were seen once. In the case of this clonotype: Its antigen is currently unknown.

Specimen: CD4+ T cells sorted from PBMCs, collected 45 days after the yellow fever booster vaccination. The receptor comes from a man under 40 who received the YFV17D yellow fever vaccine. The V gene is TRBV4-3, the J gene TRBJ2-2; D is perhaps TRBD1 (6 bases). Here the CDR3 reads CASSQGPVRGGELFF. In nucleotides, the CDR3 is TGCGCCAGCAGCCAGGGACCGGTCAGGGGCGGGGAGCTGTTTTTT.